These 10 T cell receptor beta chains originate from one sample sequenced in a study of control samples from healthy donors and cancer patients. Using immunoSEQ multiplex PCR, the repertoire was profiled, and TCRdb retains in-frame clones only, with some absent. The sample lists some 74,000 clones; approximately 94% were seen once. Input material: blood. The receptor set was obtained from a woman aged 25 to 39 in good health.

The chain couples TRBV5-1 to TRBJ1-1, with D perhaps matching TRBD1 (5 bases). Per germline, CDR1 SGHRS and CDR2 YFSETQ. The length of the CDR3 is 15 residues. The V and J ends lost 2 bases and 6 bases respectively, with 17 bases between them. CDR3 amino acids: CASSFMRTPNAEAFF. DNA of the CDR3: TGCGCCAGCAGCTTTATGCGGACACCAAACGCTGAAGCTTTCTTT.

This chain joins TRBV2 and TRBJ1-6; D remains unclear. The germline V gene has CDR1 SNHLY and CDR2 FYNNEI. This CDR3 is 14 amino acids long. V gave up 6 bases and J gave up 2 bases, with 8 bases separating them. CDR3 in amino acids: CASRSGPYNSPLHF. The CDR3 DNA reads as TGTGCCAGCAGATCTGGCCCCTATAATTCACCCCTCCACTTT.

V and J are TRBV11-2 and TRBJ2-2; D is unclear. Germline V lookup: CDR1 SGHAT, CDR2 FQNNGV. Between the trimmed V and J ends, which lost 5 bases and 0 bases, there was a span of 10 bases. This CDR3 spans 15 amino acids. CDR3 region: CASSRGRTNTGELFF. CDR3 DNA sequence: TGTGCCAGCAGCCGCGGACGGACGAACACCGGGGAGCTGTTTTTT.

This chain connects TRBV4-1 to TRBJ2-7; TRBD1 or TRBD2 may be the D gene (6 bases each). Germline V gene data show CDR1 as MGHRA and CDR2 as YSYEKL. V was trimmed by 1 base and J by 0 bases, leaving 13 bases between them. The CDR3 runs 16 residues. CDR3 protein: CASSQVGAGSSYEQYF. CDR3 nucleotides: TGCGCCAGCAGCCAAGTGGGGGCCGGGAGCTCCTACGAGCAGTACTTC.

The CDR3 bases are TGTGCCAGCAGTTACGGGCGGAACACTGAAGCTTTCTTT. Translating it yields CASSYGRNTEAFF. V and J are TRBV6-5 and TRBJ1-1, with D hard to call. The CDR3 is made up of 13 amino acids. Germline CDR1 and CDR2: MNHEY and SVGAGI. Trimming removed 2 bases from V and 1 base from J, with 5 bases in between.

This chain uses TRBV5-4 with TRBJ1-2, with unresolved D. This CDR3 comprises 15 residues. The ends were cut back, 0 bases at V and 1 base at J, with 10 bases in the middle. Germline V gene lookup returns CDR1 SGHNT and CDR2 YYREEE (reference sequence). This CDR3 is CASSLAQSVNYGYTF. CDR3 sequence (DNA): TGTGCCAGCAGCTTGGCTCAGAGCGTTAACTATGGCTACACCTTC. The whole variable domain, remainder taken from reference TRBV5-4 and TRBJ1-2, is ETGVTQSPTHLIKTRGQQVTLRCSSQSGHNTVSWYQQALGQGPQFIFQYYREEENGRGNFPPRFSGLQFPNYSSELNVNALELDDSALYLCASSLAQSVNYGYTFGSGTRLTVV.

The rearrangement links TRBV19 to TRBJ1-1; no clear D gene. Trimming removed 2 bases at V and 7 bases at J, with 11 bases between. The CDR3 covers 13 residues. Germline V CDR1 and CDR2: LNHDA, SQIVND (reference sequence). This chain's CDR3 is CASSIRRAGEAFF. CDR3 coding DNA: TGTGCCAGTAGTATAAGGAGGGCAGGTGAAGCTTTCTTT.

The chain joins TRBV7-8 to TRBJ2-7; 10 positions match TRBD1. The trim removed 5 bases at V and 6 bases at J, leaving 7 bases unmatched. The CDR3 has 14 residues. Per the germline V gene, CDR1 is SGHVS and CDR2 is FQNEAQ. As DNA, the CDR3 is TGTGCCAGCAGCCTCCAGACAGGGGGCACCGAGCAGTACGTC. Its protein is CASSLQTGGTEQYV.

The chain uses TRBV4-1 and TRBJ2-2; 7 bases align to TRBD1. J lost 4 bases, V lost 1 base, and 6 bases had no gene match. The V gene's germline CDR1 is MGHRA and CDR2 YSYEKL. The length of the CDR3 is 16 residues. CDR3: CASSQVTGVPTGELFF. The CDR3, as DNA: TGCGCCAGCAGCCAAGTTACAGGGGTCCCCACCGGGGAGCTGTTTTTT.

CDR3 protein: CASTFLPNTEAFF. CDR3 nucleotides: TGTGCCAGCACCTTTCTACCGAACACTGAAGCTTTCTTT. The chain combines TRBV12-3 or TRBV12-4 with TRBJ1-1, with unresolved D. V lost 7 bases and J lost 1, with 10 bases in between. The CDR3 length is 13 residues.